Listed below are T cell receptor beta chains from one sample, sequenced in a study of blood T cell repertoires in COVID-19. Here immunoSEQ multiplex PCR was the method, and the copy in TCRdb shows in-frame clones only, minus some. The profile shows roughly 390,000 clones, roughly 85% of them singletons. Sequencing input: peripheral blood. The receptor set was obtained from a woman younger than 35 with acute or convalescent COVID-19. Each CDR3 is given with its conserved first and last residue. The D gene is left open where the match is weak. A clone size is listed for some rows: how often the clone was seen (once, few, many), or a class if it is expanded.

cdr3_nt: TGTGCCTGGAGTGCCCAGGGGATTAATAATTCACCCCTCCACTTT
cdr3_aa: CAWSAQGINNSPLHF
v_call: TRBV30
d_call: NA
j_call: TRBJ1-6
clone_size: NA

cdr3_nt: TGTGCCAGCTCCCCCGGTGGGAGGGTCCATCAGCCCCAGCATTTT
cdr3_aa: CASSPGGRVHQPQHF
v_call: TRBV6-5
d_call: NA
j_call: TRBJ1-5
clone_size: NA

cdr3_nt: TGTGCCAGCTCAAAAACACTGGGACTACGACCAGATACGCAGTATTTT
cdr3_aa: CASSKTLGLRPDTQYF
v_call: TRBV18
d_call: TRBD2
j_call: TRBJ2-3
clone_size: once

cdr3_nt: TGTGCCAGCAGTTTAGGGCGGACTAACCCGCCAGCTAACTATGGCTACACCTTC
cdr3_aa: CASSLGRTNPPANYGYTF
v_call: TRBV28
d_call: NA
j_call: TRBJ1-2
clone_size: NA

cdr3_nt: TGTGCCAGTGGGACAGGGGGCCCGGAGACCCAGTACTTC
cdr3_aa: CASGTGGPETQYF
v_call: TRBV19
d_call: TRBD1
j_call: TRBJ2-5
clone_size: NA

cdr3_nt: TGTGCCAGCAGGGGGGACAGCCTCTACGAGCAGTACTTC
cdr3_aa: CASRGDSLYEQYF
v_call: TRBV5-4
d_call: TRBD1
j_call: TRBJ2-7
clone_size: NA

cdr3_nt: TGTGCCAGCAGCCTCGAGACAGGGGGCAGGTCACCCCTCCACTTT
cdr3_aa: CASSLETGGRSPLHF
v_call: TRBV3-1/TRBV3-2
d_call: TRBD1
j_call: TRBJ1-6
clone_size: NA

cdr3_nt: TGCGCCAGCAGTGAGTCGGGCCGCTTCTCTGAAGCTTTCTTT
cdr3_aa: CASSESGRFSEAFF
v_call: TRBV10-2
d_call: NA
j_call: TRBJ1-1
clone_size: NA

cdr3_nt: TGTGCCAGCAGTGTGGCAGGGAGGAGTGAAGGCTACACCTTC
cdr3_aa: CASSVAGRSEGYTF
v_call: TRBV25-1
d_call: NA
j_call: TRBJ1-2
clone_size: NA

cdr3_nt: TGTGCCAGCAGTGAACCCCATGTCTCTGGGGCCAACGTCCTGACTTTC
cdr3_aa: CASSEPHVSGANVLTF
v_call: TRBV25-1
d_call: NA
j_call: TRBJ2-6
clone_size: NA

cdr3_nt: TGTGCCAGCAGCTTATATGAGGAGACCATATATTTT
cdr3_aa: CASSLYEETIYF
v_call: TRBV11-2
d_call: NA
j_call: TRBJ1-3
clone_size: NA

cdr3_nt: TGCGCCAGCAGCCACGGTCGTGGCGGGAGTTTCTCCTACGAGCAGTACTTC
cdr3_aa: CASSHGRGGSFSYEQYF
v_call: TRBV4-1
d_call: TRBD2
j_call: TRBJ2-7
clone_size: NA

cdr3_nt: TGTGCCAGCAGCGGGACTCGTTATGGCTACACCTTC
cdr3_aa: CASSGTRYGYTF
v_call: TRBV5-6
d_call: NA
j_call: TRBJ1-2
clone_size: NA

cdr3_nt: TGTGCCAGCGGGAGTCCAGGGACACATGAGCAGTTCTTC
cdr3_aa: CASGSPGTHEQFF
v_call: TRBV12-3/TRBV12-4
d_call: NA
j_call: TRBJ2-1
clone_size: NA

cdr3_nt: TGTGCCAGCAGCCAAGAGTTCAGGGCAGGGGGCGTAAACACCATATATTTT
cdr3_aa: CASSQEFRAGGVNTIYF
v_call: TRBV3-1/TRBV3-2
d_call: TRBD1
j_call: TRBJ1-3
clone_size: NA

cdr3_nt: TGTGCCAGCAGTGAATATGGGCGGGGTACCTCCTACGAGCAGTACTTC
cdr3_aa: CASSEYGRGTSYEQYF
v_call: TRBV2
d_call: NA
j_call: TRBJ2-7
clone_size: once

cdr3_nt: TGCGCCAGCAGCTCCCGGGACAGGGAGTCGGACGAGCAGTACTTC
cdr3_aa: CASSSRDRESDEQYF
v_call: TRBV4-1
d_call: TRBD1
j_call: TRBJ2-7
clone_size: few

cdr3_nt: TGTGCCAGCAGTTACTTAGGACAGAATGGCTACACCTTC
cdr3_aa: CASSYLGQNGYTF
v_call: TRBV6-5
d_call: NA
j_call: TRBJ1-2
clone_size: NA

cdr3_nt: TGTGCCAGCAGCTTAAGGCAGGGACAGGGGGATCCCGGGGAGCTGTTTTTT
cdr3_aa: CASSLRQGQGDPGELFF
v_call: TRBV7-8
d_call: TRBD1
j_call: TRBJ2-2
clone_size: NA

cdr3_nt: TGTGCCAGCAGCATACAGGTCGACTATGGCTACACCTTC
cdr3_aa: CASSIQVDYGYTF
v_call: TRBV11-2
d_call: NA
j_call: TRBJ1-2
clone_size: few

cdr3_nt: TGTGCCAGCAGCTCCTGGACAGTTAATTCACCCCTCCACTTT
cdr3_aa: CASSSWTVNSPLHF
v_call: TRBV7-9
d_call: NA
j_call: TRBJ1-6
clone_size: NA

cdr3_nt: TGTGCCAGCAGCCCGCAACCATGGGACAGGGGATCCGGAAACACCATATATTTT
cdr3_aa: CASSPQPWDRGSGNTIYF
v_call: TRBV3-1/TRBV3-2
d_call: TRBD1
j_call: TRBJ1-3
clone_size: NA

cdr3_nt: TGTGCCAGCAGCTTAGGGTCTAGCGGGGGGGCCGAGACCCAGTACTTC
cdr3_aa: CASSLGSSGGAETQYF
v_call: TRBV13
d_call: TRBD2
j_call: TRBJ2-5
clone_size: NA

cdr3_nt: TGTGCCAGCAGCGTCTCAAGGACGGGGAACTATGGCTACACCTTC
cdr3_aa: CASSVSRTGNYGYTF
v_call: TRBV13
d_call: NA
j_call: TRBJ1-2
clone_size: NA

cdr3_nt: TGTGCCAGCAGTTACCGGGGGGGGAATGAAAAACTGTTTTTT
cdr3_aa: CASSYRGGNEKLFF
v_call: TRBV6-6
d_call: NA
j_call: TRBJ1-4
clone_size: NA

cdr3_nt: TGTGCCAGCAGCTTGAGGGGGGGAGATAATTCACCCCTCCACTTT
cdr3_aa: CASSLRGGDNSPLHF
v_call: TRBV5-4
d_call: NA
j_call: TRBJ1-6
clone_size: NA

cdr3_nt: TGTGCCAGCAGCGTTCAACAGGGGTCCTATGGCTACACCTTC
cdr3_aa: CASSVQQGSYGYTF
v_call: TRBV6-5
d_call: TRBD1
j_call: TRBJ1-2
clone_size: few

cdr3_nt: TGTGCCAGCAGTGACCCGGGACAGGGGGGTACCAATGAGCAGTTCTTC
cdr3_aa: CASSDPGQGGTNEQFF
v_call: TRBV25-1
d_call: TRBD1
j_call: TRBJ2-1
clone_size: NA

cdr3_nt: TGTGCCAGCAGTCCTCAGGGGGGTATGAAGGAGACCCAGTACTTC
cdr3_aa: CASSPQGGMKETQYF
v_call: TRBV5-4
d_call: NA
j_call: TRBJ2-5
clone_size: NA

cdr3_nt: TGTGCTAGTGGTTTTTCCCCCGGGGTGGTCGAGGGGAACACTGAAGCTTTCTTT
cdr3_aa: CASGFSPGVVEGNTEAFF
v_call: TRBV12-5
d_call: NA
j_call: TRBJ1-1
clone_size: NA

cdr3_nt: TGTGCCAGCAGCTTGGAGCCGTCCCGCTACGAGCAGTACTTC
cdr3_aa: CASSLEPSRYEQYF
v_call: TRBV5-4
d_call: NA
j_call: TRBJ2-7
clone_size: NA

cdr3_nt: TGTGCCAGCAGACCCGCCCCAGGGGCTCAGCCCCAGCATTTT
cdr3_aa: CASRPAPGAQPQHF
v_call: TRBV27
d_call: NA
j_call: TRBJ1-5
clone_size: NA

cdr3_nt: TGTGCCAGTAGTAAACAGTTGAACACTGAAGCTTTCTTT
cdr3_aa: CASSKQLNTEAFF
v_call: TRBV19
d_call: NA
j_call: TRBJ1-1
clone_size: NA

cdr3_nt: TGTGCCAGCAGTGAATTTAGTAATCTAGACACTGAAGCTTTCTTT
cdr3_aa: CASSEFSNLDTEAFF
v_call: TRBV6-1
d_call: NA
j_call: TRBJ1-1
clone_size: NA

cdr3_nt: TGCGCCAGCAAGACAGTCCCTAGCTCTGGAAACACCATATATTTT
cdr3_aa: CASKTVPSSGNTIYF
v_call: TRBV5-1
d_call: NA
j_call: TRBJ1-3
clone_size: NA

cdr3_nt: TGTGCCACAAAACAGGGGAGCAATTTGAACACTGAAGCTTTCTTT
cdr3_aa: CATKQGSNLNTEAFF
v_call: TRBV19
d_call: TRBD1
j_call: TRBJ1-1
clone_size: NA

cdr3_nt: TGTGCCAGCAGCGACAGGAACACCGGGGAGCTGTTTTTT
cdr3_aa: CASSDRNTGELFF
v_call: TRBV7-3
d_call: NA
j_call: TRBJ2-2
clone_size: NA

cdr3_nt: TGTGCCAGCAGCTCCCCTAGCGGGAGGCCCTACAATGAGCAGTTCTTC
cdr3_aa: CASSSPSGRPYNEQFF
v_call: TRBV7-8
d_call: TRBD2
j_call: TRBJ2-1
clone_size: NA

cdr3_nt: TGTGCCTGGAGTGTAGAGGGAAGTGGAACTGAAGCTTTCTTT
cdr3_aa: CAWSVEGSGTEAFF
v_call: TRBV30
d_call: NA
j_call: TRBJ1-1
clone_size: NA

cdr3_nt: TGTGCCAGCAGTTCACCTTCCCTGGGACAGGGGAACACCGGGGAGCTGTTTTTT
cdr3_aa: CASSSPSLGQGNTGELFF
v_call: TRBV7-3
d_call: TRBD1
j_call: TRBJ2-2
clone_size: NA

cdr3_nt: TGCGCCAGCAGCTTGGCCCCGGACAGGCCTTCAACTAATGAAAAACTGTTTTTT
cdr3_aa: CASSLAPDRPSTNEKLFF
v_call: TRBV5-1
d_call: TRBD1
j_call: TRBJ1-4
clone_size: NA

cdr3_nt: TGTGCCAGCAGCTCCTTAGCGGGAGGGTCCTACGAGCAGTACTTC
cdr3_aa: CASSSLAGGSYEQYF
v_call: TRBV7-8
d_call: TRBD2
j_call: TRBJ2-7
clone_size: NA

cdr3_nt: TGCGCCAGCAGCTTTACAAGAAGCTCCTACAATGAGCAGTTCTTC
cdr3_aa: CASSFTRSSYNEQFF
v_call: TRBV5-1
d_call: NA
j_call: TRBJ2-1
clone_size: NA

cdr3_nt: TGCAGCGTCCCCAGGGACAGGGAAGCTTTCTTT
cdr3_aa: CSVPRDREAFF
v_call: TRBV29-1
d_call: TRBD1
j_call: TRBJ1-1
clone_size: NA

cdr3_nt: TGTGCCAGCACCCAGGGGGTGGCGAACACTGAAGCTTTCTTT
cdr3_aa: CASTQGVANTEAFF
v_call: TRBV2
d_call: TRBD1
j_call: TRBJ1-1
clone_size: NA

cdr3_nt: TGTGCCAGCAGTGGGGGGAAGAGCAATCAGCCCCAGCATTTT
cdr3_aa: CASSGGKSNQPQHF
v_call: TRBV28
d_call: NA
j_call: TRBJ1-5
clone_size: NA

cdr3_nt: TGTGCCAGCAGGAGGGACAGCTTTTATGGCTACACCTTC
cdr3_aa: CASRRDSFYGYTF
v_call: TRBV27
d_call: TRBD1
j_call: TRBJ1-2
clone_size: NA

cdr3_nt: TGCGCCAGCAGCTTGGAAGCGTCGGTATCAGGAAACACCATATATTTT
cdr3_aa: CASSLEASVSGNTIYF
v_call: TRBV5-1
d_call: NA
j_call: TRBJ1-3
clone_size: NA

cdr3_nt: TGTGCTAGTTCCGTCCAGAAGAACACTGAAGCTTTCTTT
cdr3_aa: CASSVQKNTEAFF
v_call: TRBV12-5
d_call: NA
j_call: TRBJ1-1
clone_size: few

cdr3_nt: TGTGCCAGTAGTATAGAGACCGGGACCTACGAGCAGTACTTC
cdr3_aa: CASSIETGTYEQYF
v_call: TRBV19
d_call: NA
j_call: TRBJ2-7
clone_size: once

cdr3_nt: TGTGCCAGCAGCCAGTCAGATATAGCGGCTAAAAACATTCAGTACTTC
cdr3_aa: CASSQSDIAAKNIQYF
v_call: TRBV13
d_call: NA
j_call: TRBJ2-4
clone_size: NA

cdr3_nt: TGTGCCAGAAATACGGACAGGACCACCGGGGAGCTGTTTTTT
cdr3_aa: CARNTDRTTGELFF
v_call: TRBV7-3
d_call: TRBD1
j_call: TRBJ2-2
clone_size: NA

cdr3_nt: TGTGCCAGCAGCTGGGAGGACACCAACACCGGGGAGCTGTTTTTT
cdr3_aa: CASSWEDTNTGELFF
v_call: TRBV7-9
d_call: NA
j_call: TRBJ2-2
clone_size: NA